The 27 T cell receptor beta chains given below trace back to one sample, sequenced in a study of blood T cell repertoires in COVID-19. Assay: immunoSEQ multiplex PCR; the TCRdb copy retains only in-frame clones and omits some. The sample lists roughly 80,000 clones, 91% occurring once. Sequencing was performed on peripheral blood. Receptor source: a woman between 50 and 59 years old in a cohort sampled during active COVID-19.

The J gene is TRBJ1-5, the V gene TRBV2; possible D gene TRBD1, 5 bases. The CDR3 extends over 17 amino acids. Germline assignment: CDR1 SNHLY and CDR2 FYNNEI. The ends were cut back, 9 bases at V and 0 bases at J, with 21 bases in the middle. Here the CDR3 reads CASRAGKGDFSNQPQHF. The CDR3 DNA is TGTGCCAGTAGGGCAGGAAAAGGGGACTTTAGCAATCAGCCCCAGCATTTT.

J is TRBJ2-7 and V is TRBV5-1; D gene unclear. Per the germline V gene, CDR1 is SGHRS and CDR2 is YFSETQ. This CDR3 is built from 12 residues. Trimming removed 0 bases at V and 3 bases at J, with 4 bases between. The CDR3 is CASSLGGYEQYF. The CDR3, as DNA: TGCGCCAGCAGCTTGGGAGGCTACGAGCAGTACTTC.

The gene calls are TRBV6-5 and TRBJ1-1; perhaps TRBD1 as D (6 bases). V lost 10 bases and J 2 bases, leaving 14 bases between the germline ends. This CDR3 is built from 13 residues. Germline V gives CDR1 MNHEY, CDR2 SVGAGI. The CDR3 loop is CATAGDYNTEAFF. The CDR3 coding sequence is TGTGCCACCGCAGGGGATTATAACACTGAAGCTTTCTTT.

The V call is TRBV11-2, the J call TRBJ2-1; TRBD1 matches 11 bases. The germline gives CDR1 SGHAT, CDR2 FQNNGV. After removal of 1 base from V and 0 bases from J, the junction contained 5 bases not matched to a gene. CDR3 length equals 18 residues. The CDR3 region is CASSLGTGGPISYNEQFF. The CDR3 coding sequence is TGTGCCAGCAGCTTAGGGACAGGGGGCCCTATCTCCTACAATGAGCAGTTCTTC.

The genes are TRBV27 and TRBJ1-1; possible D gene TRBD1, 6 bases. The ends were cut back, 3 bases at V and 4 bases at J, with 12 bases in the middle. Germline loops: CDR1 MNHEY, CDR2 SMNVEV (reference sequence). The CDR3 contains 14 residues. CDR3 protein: CASSFRTASTEAFF. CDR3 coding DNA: TGTGCCAGCAGTTTCCGGACAGCCTCCACTGAAGCTTTCTTT.

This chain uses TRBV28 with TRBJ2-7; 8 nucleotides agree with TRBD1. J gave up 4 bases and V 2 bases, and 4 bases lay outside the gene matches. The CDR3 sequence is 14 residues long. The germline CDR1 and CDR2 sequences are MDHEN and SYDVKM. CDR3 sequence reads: CASSLVRQGYEQYF. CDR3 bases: TGTGCCAGCAGTTTAGTTCGACAGGGGTACGAGCAGTACTTC.

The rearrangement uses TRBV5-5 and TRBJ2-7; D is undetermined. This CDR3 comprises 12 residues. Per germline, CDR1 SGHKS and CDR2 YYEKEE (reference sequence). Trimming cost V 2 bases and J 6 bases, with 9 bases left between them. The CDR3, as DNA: TGTGCCAGCAGCTTCTGGAGCCGCGAGCAGTACTTC. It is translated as CASSFWSREQYF.

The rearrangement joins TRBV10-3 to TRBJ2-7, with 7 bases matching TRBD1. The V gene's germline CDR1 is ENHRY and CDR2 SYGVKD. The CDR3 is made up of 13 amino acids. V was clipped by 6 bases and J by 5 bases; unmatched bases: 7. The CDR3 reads CAIRTPQGDEQYF. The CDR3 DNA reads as TGTGCCATCAGGACCCCCCAGGGGGACGAGCAGTACTTC.

For the CDR3, the DNA is TGCGCCAGCAGTCAATGGGGGGATGGGGGGATTCGGGAGACCCAGTACTTC. As protein: CASSQWGDGGIRETQYF. V usage is TRBV23-1 and J usage is TRBJ2-5; D may be TRBD2 (6 bases). TRBV23-1 is noted as an ORF with a role that remains uncertain. CDR3 size: 17 residues. V lost 1 base, J lost 5 bases, and 20 bases lay in between.

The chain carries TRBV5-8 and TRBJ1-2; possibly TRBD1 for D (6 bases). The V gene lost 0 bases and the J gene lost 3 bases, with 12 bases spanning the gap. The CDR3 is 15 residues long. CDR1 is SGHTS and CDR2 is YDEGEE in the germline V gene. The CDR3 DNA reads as TGTGCCAGCAGCTTGGGCGAGGGGGTACACTATGGCTACACCTTC. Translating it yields CASSLGEGVHYGYTF.

The CDR3 spells CASGYPSGRRNTQYF. The CDR3, as DNA: TGTGCTAGTGGCTACCCTAGCGGGAGGAGGAATACGCAGTATTTT. The genes are TRBV12-5 and TRBJ2-3; TRBD2 matches at 11 bases. V gave up 6 bases and J gave up 7 bases; unmatched junction bases: 9. This CDR3 comprises 15 residues. Per germline, CDR1 LGHNT and CDR2 FRNRAP.

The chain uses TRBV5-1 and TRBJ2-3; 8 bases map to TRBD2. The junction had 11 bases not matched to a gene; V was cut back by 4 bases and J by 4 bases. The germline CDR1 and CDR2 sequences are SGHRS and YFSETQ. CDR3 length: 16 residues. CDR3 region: CASSLRSGGWADTQYF. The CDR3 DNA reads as TGCGCCAGCAGCCTCAGAAGCGGGGGCTGGGCAGATACGCAGTATTTT.

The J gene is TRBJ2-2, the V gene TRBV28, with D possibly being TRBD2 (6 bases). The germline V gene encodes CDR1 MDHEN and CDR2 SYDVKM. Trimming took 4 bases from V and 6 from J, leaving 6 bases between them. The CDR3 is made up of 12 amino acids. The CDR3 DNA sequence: TGTGCCAGCAGTTCTAGCGCCGGGGAGCTGTTTTTT. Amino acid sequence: CASSSSAGELFF. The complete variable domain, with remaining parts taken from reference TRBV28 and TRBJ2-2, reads DVKVTQSSRYLVKRTGEKVFLECVQDMDHENMFWYRQDPGLGLRLIYFSYDVKMKEKGDIPEGYSVSREKKERFSLILESASTNQTSMYLCASSSSAGELFFGEGSRLTVL.

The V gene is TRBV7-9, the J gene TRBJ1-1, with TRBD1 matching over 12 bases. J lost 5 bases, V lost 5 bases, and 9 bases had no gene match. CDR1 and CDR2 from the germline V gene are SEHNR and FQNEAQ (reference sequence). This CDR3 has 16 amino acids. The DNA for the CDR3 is TGTGCCAGCAGCGACCGGGACAGGGGGCCTGTGACTGAAGCTTTCTTT. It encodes CASSDRDRGPVTEAFF.

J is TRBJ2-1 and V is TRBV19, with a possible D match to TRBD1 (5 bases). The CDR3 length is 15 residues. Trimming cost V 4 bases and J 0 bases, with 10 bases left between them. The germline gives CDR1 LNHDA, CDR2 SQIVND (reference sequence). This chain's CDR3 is CASSTSDSSYNEQFF. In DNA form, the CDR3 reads TGTGCCAGTAGTACTTCCGACAGCTCCTACAATGAGCAGTTCTTC.

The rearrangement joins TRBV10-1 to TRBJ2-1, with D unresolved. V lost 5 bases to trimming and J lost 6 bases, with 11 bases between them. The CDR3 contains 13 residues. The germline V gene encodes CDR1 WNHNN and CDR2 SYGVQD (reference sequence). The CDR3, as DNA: TGCGCCAGCAGTCCCCCAAGTAGCAATGAGCAGTTCTTC. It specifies CASSPPSSNEQFF.

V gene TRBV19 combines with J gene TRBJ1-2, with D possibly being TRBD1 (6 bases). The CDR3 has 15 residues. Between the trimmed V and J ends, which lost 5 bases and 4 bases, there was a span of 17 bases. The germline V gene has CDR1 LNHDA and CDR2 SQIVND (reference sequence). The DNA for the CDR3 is TGTGCCAGTAGTCCGGTAATACAGGGCGGCTATGGCTACACCTTC. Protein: CASSPVIQGGYGYTF.

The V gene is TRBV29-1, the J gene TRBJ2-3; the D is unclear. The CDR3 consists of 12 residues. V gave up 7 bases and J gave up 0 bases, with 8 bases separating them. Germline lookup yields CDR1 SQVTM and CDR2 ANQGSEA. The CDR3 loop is CSALSSTDTQYF. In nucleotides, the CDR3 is TGCAGCGCCCTAAGCAGCACAGATACGCAGTATTTT.

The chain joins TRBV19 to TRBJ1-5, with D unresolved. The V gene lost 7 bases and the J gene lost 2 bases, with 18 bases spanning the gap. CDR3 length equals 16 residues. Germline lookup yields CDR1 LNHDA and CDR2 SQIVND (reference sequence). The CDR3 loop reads CASTHTGRAGNQPQHF. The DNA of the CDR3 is TGTGCCAGTACTCATACGGGGAGGGCGGGCAATCAGCCCCAGCATTTT.

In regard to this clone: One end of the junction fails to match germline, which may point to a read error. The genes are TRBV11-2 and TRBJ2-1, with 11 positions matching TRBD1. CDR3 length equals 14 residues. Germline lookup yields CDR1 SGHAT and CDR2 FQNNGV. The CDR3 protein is CARSLGDRGGEQFF. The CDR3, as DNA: TGTGCCCGCAGCTTAGGGGACAGGGGGGGTGAGCAGTTCTTC.

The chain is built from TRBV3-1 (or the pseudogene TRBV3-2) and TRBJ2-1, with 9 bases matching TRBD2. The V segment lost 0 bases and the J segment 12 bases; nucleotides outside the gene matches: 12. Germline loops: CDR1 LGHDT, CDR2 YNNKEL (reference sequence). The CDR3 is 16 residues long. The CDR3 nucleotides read TGTGCCAGCAGCCAAGATTTGGCGGGGGGGCTAGTGTCGCAGTTCTTC. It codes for CASSQDLAGGLVSQFF.

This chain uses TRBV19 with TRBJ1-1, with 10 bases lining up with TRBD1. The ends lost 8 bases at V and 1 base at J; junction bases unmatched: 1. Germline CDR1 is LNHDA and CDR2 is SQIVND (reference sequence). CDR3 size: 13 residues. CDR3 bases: TGTGCCAGTCGACAGGGGGCGAACACTGAAGCTTTCTTT. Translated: CASRQGANTEAFF.

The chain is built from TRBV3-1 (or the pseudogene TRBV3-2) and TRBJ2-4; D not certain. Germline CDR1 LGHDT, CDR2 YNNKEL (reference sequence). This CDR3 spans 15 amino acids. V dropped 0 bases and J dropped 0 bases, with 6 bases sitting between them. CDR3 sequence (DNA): TGTGCCAGCAGCCAAGAGCGAATAGCCAAAAACATTCAGTACTTC. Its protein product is CASSQERIAKNIQYF.

The CDR3 nucleotides read TGCAGTGCTAGTTCATACCGGTCGAGCACTGAAGCTTTCTTT. This gives the protein CSASSYRSSTEAFF. This chain connects TRBV20-1 to TRBJ1-1, with no clear D. CDR3 length: 14 residues. The V end was cut by 3 bases, the J end by 4 bases, with 15 bases between. Per germline, CDR1 DFQATT and CDR2 SNEGSKA (reference sequence).

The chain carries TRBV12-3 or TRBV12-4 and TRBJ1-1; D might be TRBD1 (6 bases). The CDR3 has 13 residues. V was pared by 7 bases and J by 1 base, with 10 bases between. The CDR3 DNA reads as TGTGCCAGCACCCCGACAGGGAACACTGAAGCTTTCTTT. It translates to CASTPTGNTEAFF.

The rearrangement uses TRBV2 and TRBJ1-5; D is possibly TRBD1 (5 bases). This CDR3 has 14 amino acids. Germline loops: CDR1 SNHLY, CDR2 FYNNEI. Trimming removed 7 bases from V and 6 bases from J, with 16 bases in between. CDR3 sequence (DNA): TGTGCCAGCACCCCTGGGACTGCGTCTCAGCCCCAGCATTTT. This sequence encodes CASTPGTASQPQHF.

CDR3 sequence reads: CASSRLTQNSGNTIYF. CDR3 bases: TGTGCCAGCAGCCGTCTAACCCAAAACTCTGGAAACACCATATATTTT. The rearrangement uses TRBV16 and TRBJ1-3; D is unresolved. This CDR3 spans 16 amino acids. CDR1 and CDR2 (germline): KGHSY, FQNENV. Trimming stripped 4 bases from V and 0 bases from J, with 13 bases between.